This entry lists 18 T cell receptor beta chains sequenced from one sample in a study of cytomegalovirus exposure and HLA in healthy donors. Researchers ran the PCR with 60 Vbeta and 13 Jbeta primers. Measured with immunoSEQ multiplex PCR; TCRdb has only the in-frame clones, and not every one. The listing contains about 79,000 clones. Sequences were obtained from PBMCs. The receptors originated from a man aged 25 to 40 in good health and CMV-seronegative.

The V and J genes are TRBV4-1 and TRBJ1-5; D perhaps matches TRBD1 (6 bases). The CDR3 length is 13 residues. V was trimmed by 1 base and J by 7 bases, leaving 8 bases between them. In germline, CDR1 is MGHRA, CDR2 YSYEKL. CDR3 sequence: CASSQVGGQPQHF. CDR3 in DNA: TGCGCCAGCAGCCAAGTAGGGGGACAGCCCCAGCATTTT.

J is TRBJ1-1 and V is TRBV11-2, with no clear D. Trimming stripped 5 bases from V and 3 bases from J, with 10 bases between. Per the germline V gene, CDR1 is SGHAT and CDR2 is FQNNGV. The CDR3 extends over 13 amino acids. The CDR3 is CASSPTPYTEAFF. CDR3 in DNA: TGTGCCAGCAGCCCCACTCCGTACACTGAAGCTTTCTTT.

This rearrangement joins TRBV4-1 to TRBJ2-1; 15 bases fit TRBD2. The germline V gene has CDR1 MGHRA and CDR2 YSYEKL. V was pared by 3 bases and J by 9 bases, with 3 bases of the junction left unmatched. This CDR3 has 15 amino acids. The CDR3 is CASSHGLAGGGEQFF. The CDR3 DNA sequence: TGCGCCAGCAGCCATGGACTAGCGGGGGGGGGTGAGCAGTTCTTC.

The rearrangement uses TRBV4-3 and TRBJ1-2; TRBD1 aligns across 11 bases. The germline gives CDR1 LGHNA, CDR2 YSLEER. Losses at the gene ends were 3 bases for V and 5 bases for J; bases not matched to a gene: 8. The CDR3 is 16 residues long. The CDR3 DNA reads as TGCGCCAGCAGCCACGTAGGGGACAGGGGGGGATATGGCTACACCTTC. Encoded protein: CASSHVGDRGGYGYTF.

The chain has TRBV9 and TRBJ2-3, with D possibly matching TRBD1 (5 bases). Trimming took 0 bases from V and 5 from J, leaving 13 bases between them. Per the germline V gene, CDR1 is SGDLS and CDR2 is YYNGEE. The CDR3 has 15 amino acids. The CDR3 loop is CASSVEAGSGDTQYF. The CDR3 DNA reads TGTGCCAGCAGCGTAGAGGCAGGGTCAGGAGATACGCAGTATTTT.

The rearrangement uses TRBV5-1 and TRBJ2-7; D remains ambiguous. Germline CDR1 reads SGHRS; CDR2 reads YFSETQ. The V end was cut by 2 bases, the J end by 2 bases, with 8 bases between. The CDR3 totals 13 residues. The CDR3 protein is CASSLNPTYEQYF. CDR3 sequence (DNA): TGCGCCAGCAGCTTAAATCCAACCTACGAGCAGTACTTC.

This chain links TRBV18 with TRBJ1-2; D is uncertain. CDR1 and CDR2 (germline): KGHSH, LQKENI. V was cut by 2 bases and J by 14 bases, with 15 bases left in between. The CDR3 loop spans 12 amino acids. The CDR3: CASSPSYPRPTF. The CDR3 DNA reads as TGTGCCAGCTCACCATCGTACCCGAGGCCGACCTTC.

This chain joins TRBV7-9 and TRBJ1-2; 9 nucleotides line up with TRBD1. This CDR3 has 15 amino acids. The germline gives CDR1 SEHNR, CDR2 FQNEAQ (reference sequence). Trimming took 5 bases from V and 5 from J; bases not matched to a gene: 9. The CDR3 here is CASSGPDRGEYGYTF. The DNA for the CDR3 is TGTGCCAGCAGCGGGCCGGACAGGGGCGAATATGGCTACACCTTC.

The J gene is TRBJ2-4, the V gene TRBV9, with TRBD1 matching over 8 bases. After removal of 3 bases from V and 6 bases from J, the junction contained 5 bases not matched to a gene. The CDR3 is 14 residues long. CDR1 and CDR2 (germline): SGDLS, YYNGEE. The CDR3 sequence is CASSGGQGTNIQYF. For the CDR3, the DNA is TGTGCCAGCAGCGGCGGACAGGGAACAAACATTCAGTACTTC. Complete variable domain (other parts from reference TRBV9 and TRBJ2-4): DSGVTQTPKHLITATGQRVTLRCSPRSGDLSVYWYQQSLDQGLQFLIQYYNGEERAKGNILERFSAQQFPDLHSELNLSSLELGDSALYFCASSGGQGTNIQYFGAGTRLSVL.

The CDR3 region has the DNA TGTGCCAGCAGTACAGGGGCGGGGAGGAACACTGAAGCTTTCTTT. The encoded protein is CASSTGAGRNTEAFF. The chain employs TRBV9 and TRBJ1-1, with 7 nucleotides matching TRBD1. The ends lost 5 bases at V and 1 base at J; junction bases unmatched: 8. In germline, CDR1 is SGDLS, CDR2 YYNGEE. The CDR3 is made up of 15 amino acids. The full variable domain, in which reference TRBV9 and TRBJ1-1 provide the parts outside the CDR3, is DSGVTQTPKHLITATGQRVTLRCSPRSGDLSVYWYQQSLDQGLQFLIQYYNGEERAKGNILERFSAQQFPDLHSELNLSSLELGDSALYFCASSTGAGRNTEAFFGQGTRLTVV.

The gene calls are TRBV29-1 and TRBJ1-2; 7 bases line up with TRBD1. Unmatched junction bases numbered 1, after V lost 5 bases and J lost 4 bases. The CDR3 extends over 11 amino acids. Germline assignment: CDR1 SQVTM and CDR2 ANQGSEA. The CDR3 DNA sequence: TGCAGCGTTCGGACAGGCTATGGCTACACCTTC. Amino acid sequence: CSVRTGYGYTF. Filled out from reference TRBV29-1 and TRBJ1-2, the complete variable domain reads SAVISQKPSRDICQRGTSLTIQCQVDSQVTMMFWYRQQPGQSLTLIATANQGSEATYESGFVIDKFPISRPNLTFSTLTVSNMSPEDSSIYLCSVRTGYGYTFGSGTRLTVV.

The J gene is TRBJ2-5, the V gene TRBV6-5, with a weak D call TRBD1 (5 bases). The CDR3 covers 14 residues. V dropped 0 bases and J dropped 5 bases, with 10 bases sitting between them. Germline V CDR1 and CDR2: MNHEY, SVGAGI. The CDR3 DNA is TGTGCCAGCAGTTACTCGCAGGGAAGGGAGACCCAGTACTTC. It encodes CASSYSQGRETQYF.

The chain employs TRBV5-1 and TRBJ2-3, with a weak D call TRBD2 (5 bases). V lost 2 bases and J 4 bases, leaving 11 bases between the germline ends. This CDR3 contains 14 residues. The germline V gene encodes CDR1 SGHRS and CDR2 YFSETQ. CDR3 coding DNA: TGCGCCAGCAGCTTATCTAGCCGGGCAGATACGCAGTATTTT. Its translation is CASSLSSRADTQYF.

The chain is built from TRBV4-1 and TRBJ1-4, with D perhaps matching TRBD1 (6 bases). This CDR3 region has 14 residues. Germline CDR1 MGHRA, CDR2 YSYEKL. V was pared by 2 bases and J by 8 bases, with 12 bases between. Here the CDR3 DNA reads TGCGCCAGCAGCCAATCAGGGGTAGACGAAAAACTGTTTTTT. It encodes CASSQSGVDEKLFF.

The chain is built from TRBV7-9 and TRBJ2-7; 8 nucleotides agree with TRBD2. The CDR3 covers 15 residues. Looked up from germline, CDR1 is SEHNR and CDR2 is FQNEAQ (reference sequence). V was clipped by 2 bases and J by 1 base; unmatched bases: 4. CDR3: CASSLKREWSYEQYF. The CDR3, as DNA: TGTGCCAGCAGCTTAAAGCGGGAGTGGTCCTACGAGCAGTACTTC.

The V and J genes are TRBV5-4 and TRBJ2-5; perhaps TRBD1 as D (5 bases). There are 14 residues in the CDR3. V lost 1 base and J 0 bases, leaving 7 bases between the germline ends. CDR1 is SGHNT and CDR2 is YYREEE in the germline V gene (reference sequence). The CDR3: CASSLPGHQETQYF. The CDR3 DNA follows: TGTGCCAGCAGCTTGCCAGGGCACCAAGAGACCCAGTACTTC.

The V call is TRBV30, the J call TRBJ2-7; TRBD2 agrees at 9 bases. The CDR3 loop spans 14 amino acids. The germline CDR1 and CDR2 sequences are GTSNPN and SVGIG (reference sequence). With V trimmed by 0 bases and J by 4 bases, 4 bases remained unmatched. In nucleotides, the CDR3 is TGTGCCTGGAGTGTAAAAGCGGGAGGATACGAGCAGTACTTC. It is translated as CAWSVKAGGYEQYF.

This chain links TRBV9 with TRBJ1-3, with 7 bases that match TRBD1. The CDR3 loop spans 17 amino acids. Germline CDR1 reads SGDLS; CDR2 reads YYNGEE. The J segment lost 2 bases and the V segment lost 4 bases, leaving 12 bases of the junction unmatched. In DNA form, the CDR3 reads TGTGCCAGCAGCCCCCGTTCGACAGGGAGCCCTGGAAACACCATATATTTT. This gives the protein CASSPRSTGSPGNTIYF.